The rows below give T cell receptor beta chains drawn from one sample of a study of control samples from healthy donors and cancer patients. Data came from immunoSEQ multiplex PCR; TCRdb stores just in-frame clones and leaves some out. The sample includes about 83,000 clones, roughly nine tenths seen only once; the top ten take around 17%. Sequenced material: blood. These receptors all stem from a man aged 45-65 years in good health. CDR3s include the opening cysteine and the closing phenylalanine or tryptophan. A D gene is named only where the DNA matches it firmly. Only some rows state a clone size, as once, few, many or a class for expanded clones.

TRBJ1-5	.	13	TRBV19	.	TGTGCCAGTAGCTACAGTGGCAATCAGCCCCAGCATTTT	CASSYSGNQPQHF
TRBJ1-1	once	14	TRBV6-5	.	TGTGCCAGCAGTTACTTAGACGGCGGGACTGAAGCTTTCTTT	CASSYLDGGTEAFF
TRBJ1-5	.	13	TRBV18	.	TGTGCCAGCTCGCAGGGTTCGGATCAGCCCCAGCATTTT	CASSQGSDQPQHF
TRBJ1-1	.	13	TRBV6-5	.	TGTGCCAGCAAGGATAACATGAACACTGAAGCTTTCTTT	CASKDNMNTEAFF
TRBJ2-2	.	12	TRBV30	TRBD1	TGTGCCTGGACCAGGGGGACCGGGGAGCTGTTTTTT	CAWTRGTGELFF
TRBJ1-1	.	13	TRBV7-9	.	TGTGCCAGCAGTTGGGACCTGAACACTGAAGCTTTCTTT	CASSWDLNTEAFF
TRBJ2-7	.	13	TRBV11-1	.	TGTGCCAGCAGCTTAGGACAGTCCTACGAGCAGTACTTC	CASSLGQSYEQYF
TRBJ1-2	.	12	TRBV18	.	TGTGCCAGCTCACCCCGGACGGATGGCTACACCTTC	CASSPRTDGYTF
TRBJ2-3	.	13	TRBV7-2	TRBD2	TGTGCCAGCAGCTTACGGGGGGCAGATACGCAGTATTTT	CASSLRGADTQYF
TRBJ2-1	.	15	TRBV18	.	TGTGCCAGCTCACCACCTGGAGGGCCTAAAAGTGAGCAGTTCTTC	CASSPPGGPKSEQFF
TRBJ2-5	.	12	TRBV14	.	TGTGCCAGCAGCCAAGGCCGGGAGACCCAGTACTTC	CASSQGRETQYF
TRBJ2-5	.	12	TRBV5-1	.	TGCGCCAGCAGCCCAGCTTGGGAGACCCAGTACTTC	CASSPAWETQYF
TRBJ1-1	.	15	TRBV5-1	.	TGCGCCAGCAGCTTGGAAAAGACAGGTACGGCCGAAGCTTTCTTT	CASSLEKTGTAEAFF
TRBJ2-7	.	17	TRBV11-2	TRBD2	TGTGCCAGCAGCCGACCGGGTCTATCGGGGGGGGCCTGGGAGCAGTACTTC	CASSRPGLSGGAWEQYF
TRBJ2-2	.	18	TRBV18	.	TGTGCCAGCTCACCACCGAATGCGGGTAATCGGAACACCGGGGAGCTGTTTTTT	CASSPPNAGNRNTGELFF
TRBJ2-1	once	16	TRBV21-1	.	TGTGCCAGCAGGAAAGCGGAGACAGGGAACGCCAAAGGCCTGTTCTTC	CASRKAETGNAKGLFF
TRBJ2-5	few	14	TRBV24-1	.	TGTGCCACCAGTGATTCACAGGTCGGTGAGACCCAGTACTTC	CATSDSQVGETQYF
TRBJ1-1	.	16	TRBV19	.	TGTGCCAGTAGTCCCAGTAGGGGGGCCGCAACTCCCCAAGCTTTCTTT	CASSPSRGAATPQAFF
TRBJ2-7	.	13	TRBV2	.	TGTGCCAGCAGTTCTAACCCCACCTACGAGCAGTACTTC	CASSSNPTYEQYF
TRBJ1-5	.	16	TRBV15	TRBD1	TGTGCCACCAGCAGAGCGTCGGACAGGATCAATCAGCCCCAGCATTTT	CATSRASDRINQPQHF
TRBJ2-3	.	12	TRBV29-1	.	TGCAGCGTTAAACCTTACACAGATACGCAGTATTTT	CSVKPYTDTQYF
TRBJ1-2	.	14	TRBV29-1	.	TGCAGCGTTGAATCATCCACCGGTTACTATGGCTACACCTTC	CSVESSTGYYGYTF
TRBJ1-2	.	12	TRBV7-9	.	TGTGCCAGCAGCTTGGTGAACTATGGCTACACCTTC	CASSLVNYGYTF
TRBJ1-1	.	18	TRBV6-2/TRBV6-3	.	TGTGCCAGCAGTTACGACAGCCACTCTTTTGGGTCCTACACTGAAGCTTTCTTT	CASSYDSHSFGSYTEAFF
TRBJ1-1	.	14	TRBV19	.	TGTGCCAGTATCGGCTTGGGTCGGAACACTGAAGCTTTCTTT	CASIGLGRNTEAFF
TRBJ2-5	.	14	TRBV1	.	TGCACCAGCGTACTAGGGCTTTTCCAAGAGACCCAGTACTTC	CTSVLGLFQETQYF
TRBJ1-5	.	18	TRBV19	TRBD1	TGTGCCAGTACCCCCGGCCCCCGACAGGGAGGGAACAATCAGCCCCAGCATTTT	CASTPGPRQGGNNQPQHF
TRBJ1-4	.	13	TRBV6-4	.	TGTGCCAGCAGTGACTCGATTGGTGAAAAACTGTTTTTT	CASSDSIGEKLFF
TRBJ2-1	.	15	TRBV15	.	TGTGCCACCAGCAGACAGGGAGGGGGCTACAATGAGCAGTTCTTC	CATSRQGGGYNEQFF
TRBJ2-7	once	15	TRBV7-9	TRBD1	TGTGCCAGCAGCTCCGGGACAGGGGGCCCTTACGAGCAGTACTTC	CASSSGTGGPYEQYF
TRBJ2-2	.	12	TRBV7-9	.	TGTGCCAGCAGCCAGGGGCCCGGGGAGCTGTTTTTT	CASSQGPGELFF
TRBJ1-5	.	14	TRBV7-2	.	TGTGCCAGCAGCCGCCTTGGGGCGGATGAGCCCCAGCATTTT	CASSRLGADEPQHF
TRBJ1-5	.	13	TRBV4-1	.	TGCGCCAGCAGCCAACAGACCGGGCAGCCCCAGCATTTT	CASSQQTGQPQHF
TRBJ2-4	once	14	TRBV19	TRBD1	TGTGCCAGTAGTATCTCCAGGGGGCTGGACATTCAGTACTTC	CASSISRGLDIQYF
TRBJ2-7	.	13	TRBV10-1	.	TGCGCCAGCAGTGAGTCATCTCTGGGCAGGGCTAACTTC	CASSESSLGRANF
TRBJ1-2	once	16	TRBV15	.	TGTGCCACCAGCAGGGACCTACCCGACAGGAACTATGGCTACACCTTC	CATSRDLPDRNYGYTF
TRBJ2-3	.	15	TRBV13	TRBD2	TGTGCCAGCAGCTTAGCCGGGGGGGCCACAGATACGCAGTATTTT	CASSLAGGATDTQYF
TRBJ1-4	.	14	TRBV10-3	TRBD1	TGTGCCATCAGTGAGTCATCAGGGGGCGAAAAACTGTTTTTT	CAISESSGGEKLFF
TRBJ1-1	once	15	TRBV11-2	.	TGTGCCAGCAGCACCGGGCAGGGTGGCGTCACTGAAGCTTTCTTT	CASSTGQGGVTEAFF
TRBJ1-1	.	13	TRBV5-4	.	TGTGCCAGCAGCTTGATTGAGAACACTGAAGCTTTCTTT	CASSLIENTEAFF
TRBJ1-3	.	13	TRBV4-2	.	TGTGCCAGCAGCCAAGATCGTAGAAACACCATATATTTT	CASSQDRRNTIYF
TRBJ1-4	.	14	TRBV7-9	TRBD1	TGTGCCAGCAGCTTTTCGACAGGGAATGAAAAACTGTTTTTT	CASSFSTGNEKLFF
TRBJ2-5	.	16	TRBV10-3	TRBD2	TGTGCCATCAGTGCCGGGACTAGCGGGGGGCAAGAGACCCAGTACTTC	CAISAGTSGGQETQYF
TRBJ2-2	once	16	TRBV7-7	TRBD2	TGTGCCAGCAGCTGGGGGGGTCAGGGAAACACCGGGGAGCTGTTTTTT	CASSWGGQGNTGELFF
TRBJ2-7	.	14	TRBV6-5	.	TGTGCCAGCTACCCCCGGGGGTTAACCTACGAGCAGTACTTC	CASYPRGLTYEQYF
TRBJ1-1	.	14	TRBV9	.	TGTGCCAGCAGCGTAGCGGCCTCAGGCACTGAAGCTTTCTTT	CASSVAASGTEAFF
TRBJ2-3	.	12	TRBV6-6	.	TGTGCCAGCAGTTACTCGGGAGATACGCAGTATTTT	CASSYSGDTQYF
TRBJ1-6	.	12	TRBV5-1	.	TGCGCCAGCAGCGCACAGGGTCCACCCCTCCACTTT	CASSAQGPPLHF
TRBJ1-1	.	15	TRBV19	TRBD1	TGTGCCAGTAGTATCCCCGCAGGGGGGAGCACTGAAGCTTTCTTT	CASSIPAGGSTEAFF